This T cell receptor beta chain was captured by sequencing in a study of T-cell memory formation after mild COVID-19. Overall study: TCR clusters mostly belonged to single donors.

The germline gives CDR1 MNHGY, CDR2 SAAAGT. Trimming shortened V by 5 bases and J by 7 bases, and 11 bases separated the two germline ends. The length of the CDR3 is 12 residues. This clonotype came up a few times. Employing constant-segment primers, 5'RACE generated TCR alpha and TCR beta cDNA libraries bearing sample barcodes and UMIs. TCRdb re-analysed the 5' RACE reads in MiXCR, keeping a single row per CDR3 protein. Of under 250,000 distinct CDR3 sequences listed, over 9% are singletons. The receptor's source is a man younger than 35 who had mild COVID-19 (a few samples of this study predate the infection). Cell type and time point are not known. The chain combines TRBV6-8 with TRBJ1-2; D perhaps matches TRBD1 (5 bases). Sequencing was performed on PBMCs or a T cell subset sorted from them (not recorded which). CDR3 amino acids: CASSPNRRGYTF. In nucleotides, the CDR3 is TGTGCCAGCAGTCCTAACAGGCGTGGCTACACCTTC.